This T cell receptor (beta chain) was documented in a study of T cell responses to AZD1222 COVID-19 vaccine. Clones were sequenced by immunoSEQ multiplex PCR, and TCRdb holds only the in-frame ones, with some missing. The sample contains about 130,000 clones, 70% to 90% of which appear only once. The CDR3 contains 17 residues. Germline-derived CDR1 and CDR2 are SEHNR and FQNEAQ (reference sequence). Unmatched junction bases numbered 10, after V lost 5 bases and J lost 3 bases. The TCR originated in an adult in good health. This sequence joins TRBV7-9 and TRBJ2-1; 10 nucleotides align to TRBD2. This specimen was peripheral blood, taken on day 0 of AZD1222 vaccination. In DNA, the CDR3 is TGTGCCAGCAGCCTAGTCCTTAGGACTAGCGGCTACAATGAGCAGTTCTTC. Encoded protein: CASSLVLRTSGYNEQFF.